This T cell receptor beta chain was obtained from a study of cytomegalovirus exposure and HLA in healthy donors (dated by TCRdb to 2015 to 2018). Background on the whole study: According to a later analysis, the roughly 130 validation repertoires were produced on the same platform as the approximately 620 repertoires of the first cohort. In addition to the first cohort of around 670 subjects, a separate validation cohort of 130 or so different subjects was used. The aim of the study was to test whether cataloging public T cell receptors could identify signatures of past pathogen exposure. The study combined high-throughput TCR immunosequencing, statistical association of individual TCRs with disease status, and machine learning to predict cytomegalovirus infection status.

Broader findings and caveats from the paper: A few of the identified cytomegalovirus-associated TCR beta chains were confirmed in vitro to be specific for cytomegalovirus antigens. Across donors, most TCR sequences were observed very rarely, whereas some public TCRs were present in many individuals. It was suggested by the authors that the approach could potentially be generalized to other disease states and immunological phenotypes. Cytomegalovirus status was reported to be diagnosed by the classifier with high specificity and sensitivity in both the original and validation cohorts. In the study, around 150 TCR beta chains were listed as associated with cytomegalovirus. A later analysis lacked HLA typing for the validation cohort, so it scored co-occurrence in that cohort across all 110 or so repertoires. Subsequent analysis determined that TCRs grouped into clusters in the first cohort also showed a tendency toward co-occurrence across the roughly 110 validation repertoires, and approximately 93% of cluster scores exceeded 0.

Library preparation was by the immunoSEQ multiplex PCR assay. The published analysis was carried out like this. A statistical classification framework was developed to diagnose cytomegalovirus status using the catalog of TCR beta chain sequences. The immuneACCESS repertoire file appears here via TCRdb, limited to in-frame rearrangements. These files lack a portion of the clones; in checked studies, under half of the deficit traces to unresolved V genes, and the cause of the others is not known. That table furnishes V, J and clone size, whereas the DNA furnished D and trimming. Counted in this sample were approximately 270,000 clones; 80% to 90% of them appeared once. The top ten clonotypes cover 1% of the sample. The donors were included in the validation cohort of 90 to 150 subjects, a group kept apart from the roughly 610-subject first cohort. According to the germline V gene, CDR1 reads SGHRS and CDR2 reads YFSETQ. Trimming leaves V shorter by 0 bases and J shorter by 2 bases, with the junction holding 5 bases beyond the gene matches. The CDR3 spans 16 residues, from the cysteine through the phenylalanine. The CDR3 DNA has 48 bases and is translated from base 1.

Comment on this clone: What this receptor recognizes is not known. No base qualities exist here, and no much larger clone lies one base off it.

The chain links TRBV5-1 with TRBJ2-1; TRBD2 matches 7 bases in the middle. The TCR comes from a woman aged 18 to 35 in good health and CMV-seronegative. The material sequenced was PBMCs. The DNA sequence follows: TGCGCCAGCAGCTTGGGTTCTAGCGGAGCCTACAATGAGCAGTTCTTC. This is translated as CASSLGSSGAYNEQFF.